Listed here are 30 T cell receptor beta chains from one sample, sequenced in a study of STAT5B mutations in CD4+ large granular lymphocyte leukemia. The protocol was immunoSEQ multiplex PCR, while the TCRdb copy is restricted to in-frame clones and leaves out a portion. The table lists over 30,000 clones, 76% of them singletons. The source material was CD4+ T cells from blood buffy coats. The receptors derive from a human donor in good health.

The chain couples TRBV10-3 to TRBJ2-7, with 8 bases aligning to TRBD1. The trim removed 4 bases at V and 6 bases at J, leaving 2 bases unmatched. Germline-derived CDR1 and CDR2 are ENHRY and SYGVKD. The CDR3 loop spans 12 amino acids. The CDR3 DNA is TGTGCCATCAGTGGGACAGGGACCGAGCAGTACTTC. It yields the protein CAISGTGTEQYF.

The chain uses TRBV5-1 and TRBJ2-7; 8 bases are shared with TRBD1. J gave up 4 bases and V 0 bases, and 6 bases lay outside the gene matches. The germline CDR1 and CDR2 sequences are SGHRS and YFSETQ. The CDR3 is 15 amino acids. CDR3 sequence (DNA): TGCGCCAGCAGCTTGGATCCCAGGGGGCCATACGAGCAGTACTTC. It is translated as CASSLDPRGPYEQYF. Full variable domain (outside the CDR3, taken from reference TRBV5-1 and TRBJ2-7): KAGVTQTPRYLIKTRGQQVTLSCSPISGHRSVSWYQQTPGQGLQFLFEYFSETQRNKGNFPGRFSGRQFSNSRSEMNVSTLELGDSALYLCASSLDPRGPYEQYFGPGTRLTVT.

The rearrangement uses TRBV6-1 and TRBJ2-7; TRBD2 aligns across 10 bases. Unmatched junction bases numbered 4, after V lost 2 bases and J lost 6 bases. Germline loops: CDR1 MNHNS, CDR2 SASEGT. This CDR3 is built from 14 residues. CDR3 DNA sequence: TGTGCCAGCAGTGAAAGCGGGAGGGCCCCCGAGCAGTACTTC. Its translation is CASSESGRAPEQYF.

The chain links TRBV6-5 to TRBJ1-2; no clear D. Trimming cost V 0 bases and J 7 bases, with 9 bases left between them. This CDR3 is built from 13 residues. Germline CDR1 and CDR2: MNHEY and SVGAGI. CDR3 DNA sequence: TGTGCCAGCAGTTACTCCCCCCGGGGTGGCTACACCTTC. This codes for CASSYSPRGGYTF.

The chain combines TRBV5-1 with TRBJ2-1; TRBD2 agrees at 10 bases. This CDR3 is built from 16 residues. V gave up 2 bases and J gave up 8 bases; unmatched junction bases: 10. Germline CDR1 and CDR2: SGHRS and YFSETQ. The CDR3 DNA reads as TGCGCCAGCAGCTTCTCCCTAGCGGGAGCTGGGGATGAGCAGTTCTTC. Translation: CASSFSLAGAGDEQFF.

DNA for the CDR3: TGCGCCAGCAGCCTCTTGGGGGCGCAGACCGGGGAGCTGTTTTTT. Its protein product is CASSLLGAQTGELFF. The chain is built from TRBV5-1 and TRBJ2-2, with D possibly being TRBD1 (6 bases). CDR1 is SGHRS, CDR2 YFSETQ, per germline. Trimming left V 4 bases short and J 5 bases short, with 15 bases between. The CDR3 covers 15 residues.

This clone was recorded once. This chain uses TRBV5-6 with TRBJ2-7, with D possibly TRBD1 on 5 matching bases. V was trimmed by 2 bases and J by 3 bases, leaving 12 bases between them. CDR1 and CDR2 (germline): SGHDT, YYEEEE. This CDR3 has 14 residues. CDR3 sequence: CASSFLQGGYEQYF. CDR3 DNA sequence: TGTGCCAGCAGCTTTCTTCAGGGCGGCTACGAGCAGTACTTC. Filled out from reference TRBV5-6 and TRBJ2-7, the complete variable domain reads DAGVTQSPTHLIKTRGQQVTLRCSPKSGHDTVSWYQQALGQGPQFIFQYYEEEERQRGNFPDRFSGHQFPNYSSELNVNALLLGDSALYLCASSFLQGGYEQYFGPGTRLTVT.

The CDR3 here is CASQLGREGAGELFF. The CDR3, as DNA: TGTGCCAGTCAGTTGGGTCGGGAGGGGGCCGGGGAGCTGTTTTTT. J is TRBJ2-2 and V is TRBV2; 8 bases map to TRBD2. Per the germline V gene, CDR1 is SNHLY and CDR2 is FYNNEI. This CDR3 spans 15 amino acids. Trimming removed 9 bases from V and 6 bases from J; junction bases left unmatched: 12.

The chain recombines TRBV6-1 with TRBJ1-2, with D maybe TRBD1 (5 bases). Trimming left V 2 bases short and J 0 bases short, with 13 bases between. This CDR3 spans 16 amino acids. The germline V gene encodes CDR1 MNHNS and CDR2 SASEGT. The chain's CDR3 is CASSERQGRSNYGYTF. The CDR3, as DNA: TGTGCCAGCAGTGAAAGGCAGGGCCGATCTAACTATGGCTACACCTTC.

The chain carries TRBV11-2 and TRBJ2-7, with D perhaps matching TRBD1 (5 bases). Germline assignment: CDR1 SGHAT and CDR2 FQNNGV. The CDR3 spans 15 residues. V lost 3 bases and J 0 bases, leaving 12 bases between the germline ends. The CDR3 loop is CASSLGPLLSYEQYF. The DNA of the CDR3 is TGTGCCAGCAGCTTGGGGCCCCTCCTCTCCTACGAGCAGTACTTC.

This rearrangement joins TRBV2 to TRBJ2-1; D gene ambiguous. The V end was cut by 8 bases, the J end by 13 bases, with 21 bases between. The V gene's germline CDR1 is SNHLY and CDR2 FYNNEI. The CDR3 totals 13 residues. The CDR3 sequence: CASGKEIYNGQFF. The CDR3 nucleotides read TGTGCCAGCGGTAAGGAAATCTACAATGGACAGTTCTTC.

V and J are TRBV12-5 and TRBJ2-3; 13 bases line up with TRBD2. Germline values: CDR1 LGHNT, CDR2 FRNRAP. The CDR3 is 13 amino acids. J gave up 4 bases and V 9 bases, and 1 base lay outside the gene matches. The CDR3 nucleotides read TGTGCTAGCGGGACTAGCGGGGCAGATACGCAGTATTTT. Its protein product is CASGTSGADTQYF.

This rearrangement joins TRBV5-1 to TRBJ2-7, with 9 bases aligning to TRBD2. V was pared by 2 bases and J by 0 bases, with 6 bases of the junction left unmatched. This CDR3 is built from 16 residues. Germline CDR1 and CDR2: SGHRS and YFSETQ. In nucleotides, the CDR3 is TGCGCCAGCAGCTTCGGGACTAGCCTGATCTCCTACGAGCAGTACTTC. The encoded protein is CASSFGTSLISYEQYF.

The V call is TRBV2, the J call TRBJ1-1; D gene uncertain. CDR1 is SNHLY and CDR2 is FYNNEI in the germline V gene. The CDR3 has 12 amino acids. V was shortened by 6 bases and J by 11 bases, with 16 bases between the two germline ends. CDR3 region: CASRDGMVMAFF. The CDR3, as DNA: TGTGCCAGCAGGGACGGGATGGTGATGGCTTTCTTT.

The chain combines TRBV10-3 with TRBJ1-5, with 8 bases matching TRBD1. Germline assignment: CDR1 ENHRY and CDR2 SYGVKD. V trimming: 6 bases; J trimming: 4 bases; junction bases outside the gene matches: 2. The CDR3 loop spans 13 amino acids. CDR3 DNA: TGTGCCATCAGAGGACAGGGAAATCAGCCCCAGCATTTT. Protein: CAIRGQGNQPQHF.

The chain carries TRBV15 and TRBJ2-7; D remains unclear. The CDR3 is 16 amino acids. Deletions cut 6 bases from V and 1 base from J, with 19 bases between. Germline V CDR1 and CDR2: LNHNV, YYDKDF (reference sequence). The chain's CDR3 is CATSKVGSTLSYEQYF. CDR3 coding DNA: TGTGCCACCAGTAAGGTCGGCAGCACCTTATCCTACGAGCAGTACTTC.

This clone turned up a few times. The genes are TRBV7-9 and TRBJ1-2; tentative D call: TRBD1 (5 bases). This CDR3 is 15 amino acids long. Trimming stripped 3 bases from V and 8 bases from J, with 19 bases between. Germline CDR1 SEHNR, CDR2 FQNEAQ (reference sequence). CDR3 residues: CASSLGLVAGPGYTF. CDR3 DNA: TGTGCCAGCAGCTTGGGGCTTGTAGCTGGGCCCGGCTACACCTTC.

The rearrangement links TRBV7-8 to TRBJ1-1, with a possible D match to TRBD1 (5 bases). The length of the CDR3 is 13 residues. The V gene lost 5 bases and the J gene lost 3 bases, with 10 bases spanning the gap. CDR1 is SGHVS, CDR2 FQNEAQ, per germline. CDR3 amino acids: CASSVRGDTEAFF. The CDR3 DNA reads as TGTGCCAGCAGCGTAAGAGGGGACACTGAAGCTTTCTTT.

This chain joins TRBV18 and TRBJ2-6, with unresolved D. Trimming removed 3 bases at V and 1 base at J, with 7 bases between. The CDR3 covers 15 residues. Germline loops: CDR1 KGHSH, CDR2 LQKENI. CDR3 protein: CASSPSKSGANVLTF. As DNA, the CDR3 is TGTGCCAGCTCACCCTCAAAGTCTGGGGCCAACGTCCTGACTTTC.

V and J are TRBV7-2 and TRBJ1-1; D not resolved. The CDR3 is made up of 14 amino acids. Trimming removed 3 bases at V and 0 bases at J, with 8 bases between. The germline V gene has CDR1 SGHTA and CDR2 FQGNSA. The CDR3 DNA sequence: TGTGCCAGCAGCTTCGAGACCTTGAACACTGAAGCTTTCTTT. As protein: CASSFETLNTEAFF.

The chain employs TRBV5-5 and TRBJ2-7; possibly TRBD2 for D (5 bases). This CDR3 contains 12 residues. With 4 bases removed from V and 7 bases from J, the gap between germline ends came to 12 bases. Germline CDR1 and CDR2: SGHKS and YYEKEE (reference sequence). CDR3 region: CASSKQPGEQYF. The CDR3 DNA is TGTGCCAGCAGCAAACAACCGGGGGAGCAGTACTTC.

The V gene is TRBV5-1, the J gene TRBJ2-7; 15 bases map to TRBD2. There are 14 residues in the CDR3. J was trimmed by 6 bases and V by 4 bases; bases with no gene match: 2. Germline V CDR1 and CDR2: SGHRS, YFSETQ. CDR3 amino acids: CASSAGLAGGEQYF. DNA of the CDR3: TGCGCCAGCAGCGCGGGACTAGCGGGAGGCGAGCAGTACTTC.

The chain combines TRBV2 with TRBJ2-7; possibly TRBD1 for D (6 bases). V lost 9 bases, J lost 5 bases, and 14 bases lay in between. Germline CDR1 is SNHLY and CDR2 is FYNNEI. The CDR3 has 12 residues. The CDR3 sequence: CASRTDKNEQYF. For the CDR3, the DNA is TGTGCCAGTCGGACAGACAAAAACGAGCAGTACTTC. The complete variable domain, with remaining parts taken from reference TRBV2 and TRBJ2-7, reads EPEVTQTPSHQVTQMGQEVILRCVPISNHLYFYWYRQILGQKVEFLVSFYNNEISEKSEIFDDQFSVERPDGSNFTLKIRSTKLEDSAMYFCASRTDKNEQYFGPGTRLTVT.

This chain connects TRBV9 to TRBJ2-1; TRBD2 matches at 8 bases. Germline assignment: CDR1 SGDLS and CDR2 YYNGEE. This CDR3 has 17 amino acids. V dropped 4 bases and J dropped 8; count of bases not matched to a gene: 17. CDR3 sequence: CASSPRAGTSPSHEQFF. The CDR3 DNA is TGTGCCAGCAGCCCTAGGGCCGGGACTAGTCCCTCGCATGAGCAGTTCTTC.

This clone was counted once. This chain links TRBV7-9 with TRBJ2-1; 8 positions agree with TRBD2. Trimming took 1 base from V and 1 from J; bases not matched to a gene: 6. The CDR3 sequence is 17 residues long. From germline, CDR1 is SEHNR and CDR2 FQNEAQ (reference sequence). The CDR3 DNA sequence: TGTGCCAGCAGCTTAGGCGGAGCGGGAGAGTCCTACAATGAGCAGTTCTTC. This codes for CASSLGGAGESYNEQFF. Using reference TRBV7-9 and TRBJ2-1 for the parts outside the CDR3, the full variable domain is DTGVSQNPRHKITKRGQNVTFRCDPISEHNRLYWYRQTLGQGPEFLTYFQNEAQLEKSRLLSDRFSAERPKGSFSTLEIQRTEQGDSAMYLCASSLGGAGESYNEQFFGPGTRLTVL.

The chain employs TRBV5-4 and TRBJ2-7; no firm D call. Trimming took 3 bases from V and 1 from J, leaving 8 bases between them. The CDR3 extends over 13 amino acids. Germline V CDR1 and CDR2: SGHNT, YYREEE (reference sequence). CDR3: CASSSSASYEQYF. CDR3 nucleotides: TGTGCCAGCAGCTCGTCCGCTTCCTACGAGCAGTACTTC.

This clone was counted a single time. The rearrangement uses TRBV5-4 and TRBJ2-2; 14 bases are a match to TRBD2. The V and J ends lost 5 bases and 3 bases, in that order; junction bases with no gene match: 6. Looked up from germline, CDR1 is SGHNT and CDR2 is YYREEE (reference sequence). The CDR3 is 17 residues long. In nucleotides, the CDR3 is TGTGCCAGCAGTTCTGGACTAGCGGGAGGACACACCGGGGAGCTGTTTTTT. Protein: CASSSGLAGGHTGELFF.

This clone was found once. The rearrangement joins TRBV5-1 to TRBJ2-5, with a tentative D call TRBD1 (6 bases). The CDR3 is 16 residues long. CDR1 and CDR2 (germline): SGHRS, YFSETQ. Trimming stripped 5 bases from V and 5 bases from J, with 22 bases between. The CDR3 DNA follows: TGCGCCAGCAGTCTGGGCGAGTCGACAGGACGGGAGACCCAGTACTTC. This sequence encodes CASSLGESTGRETQYF.

The chain recombines TRBV27 with TRBJ2-3, with 9 bases identical to TRBD2. CDR1 and CDR2 from the germline V gene are MNHEY and SMNVEV (reference sequence). The J segment lost 14 bases and the V segment lost 10 bases, leaving 10 bases of the junction unmatched. The CDR3 has 11 residues. The CDR3 reads CATATWGLAYF. The CDR3 nucleotides read TGTGCCACCGCTACCTGGGGACTAGCGTATTTT.

The chain combines TRBV4-1 with TRBJ2-7, with TRBD2 matching 8 bases. J gave up 5 bases and V 11 bases, and 11 bases lay outside the gene matches. CDR1 and CDR2 from the germline V gene are MGHRA and YSYEKL. The CDR3 consists of 13 residues. This chain's CDR3 is CAELPGLGHEQYF. The CDR3 nucleotides read TGCGCCGAGCTTCCGGGACTAGGACACGAGCAGTACTTC.